Listed below are T cell receptor beta chains from one sample, sequenced in a study of cytomegalovirus exposure and HLA in healthy donors. Clones were read by immunoSEQ multiplex PCR, and TCRdb kept only the in-frame ones, dropping some. The sample yields some 200,000 clones, around four fifths seen once. The specimen sequenced was PBMCs. These receptors all stem from a female donor in good health and CMV-seronegative. The CDR3 runs from the conserved cysteine through the conserved F or W. Each record gives: D gene, J gene, clone size, CDR3 length, V gene, CDR3 protein, CDR3 DNA. D genes are given only for firm matches. Clone size is not always given. Where it is, it says once, few, many or a class for expanded clones.

>TRBD2|TRBJ2-7|-|15|TRBV5-6
CASSLAGGSSYEQYF
TGTGCCAGCAGTCTAGCGGGGGGAAGCTCCTACGAGCAGTACTTC
>-|TRBJ2-5|-|14|TRBV21-1
CASSKGLSKETQYF
TGTGCCAGCAGCAAGGGACTATCTAAAGAGACCCAGTACTTC
>TRBD2|TRBJ2-7|-|16|TRBV7-3
CASSLFWGRATNEQYF
TGTGCCAGCAGCTTATTCTGGGGGAGGGCTACGAACGAGCAGTACTTC
>-|TRBJ1-2|-|11|TRBV20-1
CSAPEDYGYTF
TGCAGTGCTCCAGAGGACTATGGCTACACCTTC
>TRBD1|TRBJ1-2|-|14|TRBV5-1
CASSLATGSYGYTF
TGCGCCAGCAGCTTGGCGACAGGGAGCTATGGCTACACCTTC
>TRBD1|TRBJ1-1|-|18|TRBV28
CASSFLPGQGAPDTEAFF
TGTGCCAGCAGTTTTCTTCCGGGACAGGGGGCGCCGGACACTGAAGCTTTCTTT
>-|TRBJ2-5|-|15|TRBV28
CASSQPEGFQETQYF
TGTGCCAGCAGTCAACCTGAGGGTTTCCAAGAGACCCAGTACTTC
>-|TRBJ1-1|-|14|TRBV19
CASSPGDWVAEAFF
TGTGCCAGTAGTCCAGGGGATTGGGTTGCTGAAGCTTTCTTT
>-|TRBJ1-2|-|13|TRBV7-3
CASSLTTSYGYTF
TGTGCCAGCAGCTTAACGACATCCTATGGCTACACCTTC
>TRBD1|TRBJ1-1|many|16|TRBV5-6
CASSLVPGQRSPEAFF
TGTGCCAGCAGCTTGGTACCGGGACAGAGATCCCCTGAAGCTTTCTTT
>-|TRBJ2-3|few|16|TRBV7-3
CASSSSGALGTDTQYF
TGTGCCAGCAGCTCCTCGGGTGCATTAGGCACAGATACGCAGTATTTT
>-|TRBJ2-7|once|14|TRBV9
CASSGRQDSYEQYF
TGTGCCAGCAGCGGGCGACAGGACTCCTACGAGCAGTACTTC
>-|TRBJ2-5|few|15|TRBV7-9
CASSLEGRVQETQYF
TGTGCCAGCAGCTTAGAAGGCAGGGTACAGGAGACCCAGTACTTC
>-|TRBJ1-2|few|15|TRBV4-3
CASSQEWGGSDGYTF
TGCGCCAGCAGCCAAGAATGGGGGGGCTCGGATGGCTACACCTTC
>-|TRBJ1-5|few|14|TRBV5-6
CASSPRGPNQPQHF
TGTGCCAGCAGCCCCAGGGGACCCAATCAGCCCCAGCATTTT
>-|TRBJ2-5|-|14|TRBV6-6
CASTPRVRVETQYF
TGTGCCAGCACTCCCCGAGTGAGGGTAGAGACCCAGTACTTC
>TRBD2|TRBJ2-1|-|15|TRBV7-3
CASSLGAGGYNEQFF
TGTGCCAGCAGCTTAGGGGCGGGGGGGTACAATGAGCAGTTCTTC
>-|TRBJ1-1|-|14|TRBV7-8
CASSLDEGNTEAFF
TGTGCCAGCAGCTTAGACGAGGGGAACACTGAAGCTTTCTTT
>-|TRBJ1-1|few|13|TRBV28
CASRFPVNTEAFF
TGTGCCAGCAGGTTCCCCGTGAACACTGAAGCTTTCTTT
>-|TRBJ1-3|-|15|TRBV6-5
CASSYSTSSGNTIYF
TGTGCCAGCAGTTACTCCACTAGCTCTGGAAACACCATATATTTT
>-|TRBJ2-2|few|15|TRBV5-1
CASSFVGPNTGELFF
TGCGCCAGCAGCTTTGTGGGGCCGAACACCGGGGAGCTGTTTTTT
>TRBD2|TRBJ2-3|-|14|TRBV19
CASASAGRTDTQYF
TGTGCCAGTGCGTCAGCGGGGCGCACAGATACGCAGTATTTT
>TRBD2|TRBJ2-3|-|17|TRBV4-3
CASSQDAPGLGTDTQYF
TGCGCCAGCAGCCAAGATGCCCCGGGACTAGGCACAGATACGCAGTATTTT
>TRBD2|TRBJ2-1|-|19|TRBV14
CASSQDGSAGGRLKNEQFF
TGTGCCAGCAGCCAAGATGGGTCGGCGGGCGGGAGGTTGAAGAATGAGCAGTTCTTC
>-|TRBJ1-2|few|14|TRBV27
CASTSLDRLYSYTF
TGTGCCAGCACCTCCCTGGACAGACTGTATAGCTACACCTTC